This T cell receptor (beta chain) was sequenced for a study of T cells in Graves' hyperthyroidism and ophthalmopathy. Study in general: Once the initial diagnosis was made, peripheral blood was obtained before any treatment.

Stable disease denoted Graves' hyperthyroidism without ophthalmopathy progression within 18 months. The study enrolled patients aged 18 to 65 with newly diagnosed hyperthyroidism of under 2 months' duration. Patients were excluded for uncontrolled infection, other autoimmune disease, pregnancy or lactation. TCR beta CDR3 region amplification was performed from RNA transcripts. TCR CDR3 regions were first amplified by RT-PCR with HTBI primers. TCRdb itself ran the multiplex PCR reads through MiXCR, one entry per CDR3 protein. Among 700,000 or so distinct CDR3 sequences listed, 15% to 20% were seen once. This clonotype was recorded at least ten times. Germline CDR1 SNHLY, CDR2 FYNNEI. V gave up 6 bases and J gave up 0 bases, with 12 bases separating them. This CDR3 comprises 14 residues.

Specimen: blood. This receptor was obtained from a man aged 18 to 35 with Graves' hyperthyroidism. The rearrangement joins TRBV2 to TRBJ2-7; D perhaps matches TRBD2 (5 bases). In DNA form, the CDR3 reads TGTGCCAGCAGGATGGAGGCATTCTCCTACGAGCAGTACTTC. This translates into CASRMEAFSYEQYF.